This TCR beta chain was captured by sequencing in a study of cytomegalovirus exposure and HLA in healthy donors. Study results and caveats: The HLA-A and HLA-B alleles of most subjects were reportedly predicted accurately from TCR beta sequences. TCR beta chains numbering under 200 were designated cytomegalovirus-associated.

60 Vbeta and 13 Jbeta primers were used in PCR. Data came from immunoSEQ multiplex PCR; TCRdb stores just in-frame clones and leaves some out. The data hold 75,000 to 80,000 clones, with under 80% observed a single time. Trimming removed 5 bases from V and 0 bases from J, with 14 bases in between. The CDR3 is made up of 16 amino acids. Germline V lookup: CDR1 LNHDA, CDR2 SQIVND (reference sequence). As to this clone: Its antigen is unidentified.

Sequenced material: PBMCs. The receptor's source is a man in his sixties in good health and CMV-seropositive. The V and J genes are TRBV19 and TRBJ1-5; unclear D gene. CDR3 region: CASSLSGLRSNQPQHF. CDR3 in DNA: TGTGCCAGTAGTCTTTCAGGCCTCCGTAGCAATCAGCCCCAGCATTTT. Supplemented by reference TRBV19 and TRBJ1-5, the full variable domain reads DGGITQSPKYLFRKEGQNVTLSCEQNLNHDAMYWYRQDPGQGLRLIYYSQIVNDFQKGDIAEGYSVSREKKESFPLTVTSAQKNPTAFYLCASSLSGLRSNQPQHFGDGTRLSIL.